This T cell receptor beta chain came from a study of cytomegalovirus exposure and HLA in healthy donors. General study points: The authors later found most CMV-associated TCR beta chains appeared HLA-restricted.

Remarks on this clone: The antigen is undetermined. A read error may produce the germline difference seen at one junction end.

With 60 Vbeta and 13 Jbeta primers, the PCR was carried out. Profiling relied on immunoSEQ multiplex PCR, and the TCRdb table lists in-frame clones only, not all of them. This table has 120,000 or so clones, 77% appearing once. The V gene's germline CDR1 is SGHTA and CDR2 FQGNSA. This CDR3 comprises 15 residues. V usage is TRBV7-2 and J usage is TRBJ1-2; TRBD1 might be the D (6 bases). Sequenced sample: PBMCs. The TCR sequence derives from a man between 18 and 35 years old in good health and CMV-seropositive. For the CDR3, the DNA is TGTGCCAGCAGCTTTTTCCGGGACATTAGGGGTGGCCACACCTTC. Its protein is CASSFFRDIRGGHTF.